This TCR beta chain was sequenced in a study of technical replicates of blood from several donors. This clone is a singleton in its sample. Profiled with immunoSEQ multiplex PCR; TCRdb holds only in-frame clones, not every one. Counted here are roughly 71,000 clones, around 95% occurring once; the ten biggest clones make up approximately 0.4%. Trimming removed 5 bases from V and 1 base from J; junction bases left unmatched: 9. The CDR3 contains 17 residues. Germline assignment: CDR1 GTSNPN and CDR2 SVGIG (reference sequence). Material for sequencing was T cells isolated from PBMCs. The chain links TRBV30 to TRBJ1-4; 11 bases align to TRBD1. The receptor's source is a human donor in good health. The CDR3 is CAWLGQGAVVTNEKLFF. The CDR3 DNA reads TGTGCCTGGCTAGGACAGGGGGCCGTTGTAACTAATGAAAAACTGTTTTTT.